These 13 T cell receptor beta chains were sequenced from one sample in a study of T cell changes during pregnancy in multiple sclerosis. TCRdb keeps only in-frame clones here, not all; method: immunoSEQ multiplex PCR. This sample yields tens of thousands of clones, of which 85% to 95% are seen a single time; under 0.95% belongs to the top ten. Sequenced here: peripheral blood, sampled in the first trimester of pregnancy. These receptors originate from a female donor with multiple sclerosis, enrolled in a pregnancy study.

The V call is TRBV6-1, the J call TRBJ1-2, with TRBD1 as a possible D gene (6 bases). V was shortened by 4 bases and J by 0 bases, with 21 bases between the two germline ends. The CDR3 is 18 residues long. Germline V gene data show CDR1 as MNHNS and CDR2 as SASEGT. CDR3 sequence reads: CASSAKGFPTGPNYGYTF. The CDR3 DNA follows: TGTGCCAGCAGTGCAAAGGGGTTCCCGACAGGCCCTAACTATGGCTACACCTTC.

The chain couples TRBV10-3 to TRBJ2-5, with 7 bases identical to TRBD2. Germline V gene data show CDR1 as ENHRY and CDR2 as SYGVKD. There are 15 residues in the CDR3. V lost 7 bases and J lost 0; bases outside the gene matches: 8. CDR3 loop: CAIKSRGGDQETQYF. The CDR3 coding sequence is TGTGCCATCAAGTCTCGCGGGGGAGACCAAGAGACCCAGTACTTC.

This clone was counted a single time. The rearrangement joins TRBV30 to TRBJ2-1; D perhaps matches TRBD2 (6 bases). This CDR3 region has 12 residues. Trimming shortened V by 4 bases and J by 9 bases, and 13 bases separated the two germline ends. Per the germline V gene, CDR1 is GTSNPN and CDR2 is SVGIG (reference sequence). As DNA, the CDR3 is TGTGCCTGGACTCCGATTAGCGGTGAGCAGTTCTTC. As protein: CAWTPISGEQFF.

The chain joins TRBV13 to TRBJ2-5; 11 positions match TRBD1. V lost 4 bases and J lost 5; bases outside the gene matches: 6. The CDR3 spans 15 residues. Germline lookup yields CDR1 PRHDT and CDR2 FYEKMQ (reference sequence). Here the CDR3 DNA reads TGTGCCAGCAGCTCCCGGACAGGGGGCAGGGAGACCCAGTACTTC. It yields the protein CASSSRTGGRETQYF.

This chain joins TRBV6-4 and TRBJ2-3, with 8 positions matching TRBD2. After removal of 0 bases from V and 3 bases from J, the junction contained 5 bases not matched to a gene. The CDR3 runs 16 residues. CDR1 MRHNA and CDR2 SNTAGT come from the germline V gene. CDR3 bases: TGTGCCAGCAGTGACTCAGGACTAGCAGTAACAGATACGCAGTATTTT. The encoded protein is CASSDSGLAVTDTQYF.

The chain joins TRBV30 to TRBJ1-6, with D possibly matching TRBD1 (6 bases). Trimming took 4 bases from V and 8 from J, leaving 18 bases between them. CDR3 length: 15 amino acids. Germline V lookup: CDR1 GTSNPN, CDR2 SVGIG (reference sequence). This CDR3 is CAWNTLQGWYSPLHF. CDR3 nucleotide sequence: TGTGCCTGGAATACACTACAGGGATGGTATTCACCCCTCCACTTT.

This rearrangement joins TRBV18 to TRBJ2-1, with D possibly matching TRBD1 (6 bases). V was cut by 5 bases and J by 4 bases, with 18 bases left in between. CDR3 length: 16 residues. From germline, CDR1 is KGHSH and CDR2 LQKENI. DNA of the CDR3: TGTGCCAGCTCATATGAGCCGGGACAACCTTACAATGAGCAGTTCTTC. This sequence encodes CASSYEPGQPYNEQFF.

This chain links TRBV5-6 with TRBJ2-3, with TRBD2 matching over 13 bases. This CDR3 contains 15 residues. Germline CDR1 reads SGHDT; CDR2 reads YYEEEE. V was pared by 1 base and J by 5 bases, with 1 base of the junction left unmatched. The CDR3 is CASSLTSGGVDTQYF. In DNA form, the CDR3 reads TGTGCCAGCAGCTTGACTAGCGGGGGGGTAGATACGCAGTATTTT. The full variable domain, with the rest looked up from reference TRBV5-6 and TRBJ2-3, is DAGVTQSPTHLIKTRGQQVTLRCSPKSGHDTVSWYQQALGQGPQFIFQYYEEEERQRGNFPDRFSGHQFPNYSSELNVNALLLGDSALYLCASSLTSGGVDTQYFGPGTRLTVL.

The chain recombines TRBV7-6 with TRBJ2-3; tentative D call: TRBD1 (6 bases). V was trimmed by 5 bases and J by 2 bases, leaving 11 bases between them. The CDR3 length is 14 residues. The germline CDR1 and CDR2 sequences are SGHVS and FNYEAQ. The CDR3 DNA follows: TGTGCCAGCAGCACCGGACAGTCCACAGATACGCAGTATTTT. Translating it yields CASSTGQSTDTQYF.

V and J are TRBV7-6 and TRBJ1-1, with D tentatively TRBD1 (5 bases). CDR1 is SGHVS and CDR2 is FNYEAQ in the germline V gene. The V and J ends lost 5 bases and 1 base respectively, with 8 bases between them. This CDR3 is 13 amino acids long. The CDR3 sequence: CASSRQGNTEAFF. In nucleotides, the CDR3 is TGTGCCAGCAGCCGCCAGGGGAACACTGAAGCTTTCTTT.

J is TRBJ1-1 and V is TRBV5-1, with D possibly being TRBD1 (6 bases). Germline V lookup: CDR1 SGHRS, CDR2 YFSETQ. The CDR3 consists of 14 residues. V lost 4 bases and J lost 1, with 11 bases in between. As DNA, the CDR3 is TGCGCCAGCAGCGGGGGACATCAGAACACTGAAGCTTTCTTT. Protein: CASSGGHQNTEAFF.

There are a few counts of this clone. The chain combines TRBV6-1 with TRBJ1-5, with TRBD1 matching over 8 bases. Germline loops: CDR1 MNHNS, CDR2 SASEGT. The CDR3 is 15 residues long. Trimming took 5 bases from V and 2 from J; bases not matched to a gene: 5. The CDR3 DNA reads as TGTGCCAGCAGTAATGACAGGGGAGGCAATCAGCCCCAGCATTTT. Residues: CASSNDRGGNQPQHF.

The rearrangement joins TRBV6-4 to TRBJ2-3; maybe TRBD2 (6 bases). The CDR3 loop spans 16 amino acids. The V and J ends lost 0 bases and 0 bases respectively, with 10 bases between them. Germline assignment: CDR1 MRHNA and CDR2 SNTAGT. The CDR3 DNA is TGTGCCAGCAGTGACTCGGCGGGGTCTAGCACAGATACGCAGTATTTT. Protein: CASSDSAGSSTDTQYF.